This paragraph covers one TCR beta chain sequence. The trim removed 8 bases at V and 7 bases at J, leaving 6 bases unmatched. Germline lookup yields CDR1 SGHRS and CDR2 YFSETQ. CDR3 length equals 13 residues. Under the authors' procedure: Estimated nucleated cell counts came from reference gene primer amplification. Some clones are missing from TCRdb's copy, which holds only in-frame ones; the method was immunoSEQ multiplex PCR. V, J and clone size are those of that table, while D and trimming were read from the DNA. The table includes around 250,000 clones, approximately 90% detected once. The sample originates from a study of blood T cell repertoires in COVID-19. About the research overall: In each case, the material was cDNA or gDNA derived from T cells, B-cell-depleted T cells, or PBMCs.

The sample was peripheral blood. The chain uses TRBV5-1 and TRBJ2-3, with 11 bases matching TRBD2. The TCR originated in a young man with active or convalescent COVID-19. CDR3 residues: CASGTSGLYTQYF. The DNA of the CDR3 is TGCGCCAGTGGGACTAGCGGTCTATATACGCAGTATTTT.